This TCR beta chain was recorded in a study of cytomegalovirus exposure and HLA in healthy donors. Notes on the study in general: Sequencing had likely introduced a cluster of highly shared sequence variants as an artifact.

Comment on this clone: Its antigen is undetermined.

This PCR relied on a set of 60 Vbeta primers and 13 Jbeta primers. Repertoires were generated with immunoSEQ multiplex PCR, while TCRdb's copy carries only in-frame clones and drops some. The profile shows roughly 60,000 clones, about 80% of them singletons. The CDR3 is made up of 16 amino acids. The V gene lost 3 bases and the J gene lost 6 bases, with 19 bases spanning the gap. CDR1 and CDR2 from the germline V gene are SGHNT and YENEEA. The sample consisted of PBMCs. The rearrangement links TRBV11-3 to TRBJ2-3, with TRBD2 as a possible D gene (5 bases). The receptor was derived from a woman aged 40-49 years in good health and CMV-seropositive. CDR3: CASSFGPGVGGDTQYF. Written as DNA, the CDR3 is TGTGCCAGCAGCTTTGGGCCCGGGGTCGGCGGGGATACGCAGTATTTT.